Below, one TCR beta chain is given with its context. Time point given: pre-treatment sample, taken before nivolumab and TIL therapy. This sample was taken from a study of TIL therapy for anti-PD-1-resistant metastatic lung cancer. The CDR3 totals 13 residues. V lost 6 bases, J lost 10 bases, and 13 bases lay in between. Germline CDR1 is MDHEN and CDR2 is SYDVKM. The libraries were made with immunoSEQ v3. Only in-frame clones appear in the TCRdb table, and some are missing; sequencing was by immunoSEQ multiplex PCR. The table has roughly 16,000 clones, about 82% seen once. This chain connects TRBV28 to TRBJ1-6; D is ambiguous. Here the sequenced sample was blood, taken at baseline. The sequence came from a person aged 25 to 79 with non-small cell lung cancer. DNA of the CDR3: TGTGCCAGCAGGCTGATAGACCAATCACCCCTCCACTTT. Translating it yields CASRLIDQSPLHF.